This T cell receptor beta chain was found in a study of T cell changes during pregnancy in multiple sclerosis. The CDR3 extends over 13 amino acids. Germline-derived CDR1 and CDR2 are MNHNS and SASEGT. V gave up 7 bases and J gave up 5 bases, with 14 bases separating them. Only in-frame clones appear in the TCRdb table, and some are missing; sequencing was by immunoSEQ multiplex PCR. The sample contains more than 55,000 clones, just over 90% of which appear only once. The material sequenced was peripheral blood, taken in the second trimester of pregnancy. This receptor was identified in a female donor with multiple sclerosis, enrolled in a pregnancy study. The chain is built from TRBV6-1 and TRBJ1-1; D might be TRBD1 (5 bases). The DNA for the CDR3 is TGTGCCAGCATTAGCGTCCGGGGGACTGAAGCTTTCTTT. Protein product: CASISVRGTEAFF.